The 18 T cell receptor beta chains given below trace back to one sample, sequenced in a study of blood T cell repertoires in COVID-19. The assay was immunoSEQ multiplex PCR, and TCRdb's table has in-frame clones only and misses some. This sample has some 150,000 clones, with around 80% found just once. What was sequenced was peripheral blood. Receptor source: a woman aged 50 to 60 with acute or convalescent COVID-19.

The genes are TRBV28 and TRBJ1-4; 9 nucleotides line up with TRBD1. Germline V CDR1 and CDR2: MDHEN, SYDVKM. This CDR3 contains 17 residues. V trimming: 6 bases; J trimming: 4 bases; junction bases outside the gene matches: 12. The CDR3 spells CASRPAGTGLLNEKLFF. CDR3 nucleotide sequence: TGTGCCAGCAGACCCGCCGGGACAGGGTTACTTAATGAAAAACTGTTTTTT. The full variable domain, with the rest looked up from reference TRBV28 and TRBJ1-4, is DVKVTQSSRYLVKRTGEKVFLECVQDMDHENMFWYRQDPGLGLRLIYFSYDVKMKEKGDIPEGYSVSREKKERFSLILESASTNQTSMYLCASRPAGTGLLNEKLFFGSGTQLSVL.

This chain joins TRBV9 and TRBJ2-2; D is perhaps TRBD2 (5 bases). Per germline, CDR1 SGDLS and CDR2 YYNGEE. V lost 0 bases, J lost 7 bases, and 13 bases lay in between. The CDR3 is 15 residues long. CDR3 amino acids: CASSVGHGAVGELFF. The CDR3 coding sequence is TGTGCCAGCAGCGTAGGTCATGGAGCGGTCGGGGAGCTGTTTTTT.

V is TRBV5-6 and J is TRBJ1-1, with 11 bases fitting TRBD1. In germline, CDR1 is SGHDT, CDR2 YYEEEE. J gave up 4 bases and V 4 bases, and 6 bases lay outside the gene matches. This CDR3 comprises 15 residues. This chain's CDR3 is CASSGRGQGGTEAFF. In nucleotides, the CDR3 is TGTGCCAGCAGCGGGAGGGGACAGGGGGGCACTGAAGCTTTCTTT. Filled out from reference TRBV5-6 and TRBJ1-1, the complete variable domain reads DAGVTQSPTHLIKTRGQQVTLRCSPKSGHDTVSWYQQALGQGPQFIFQYYEEEERQRGNFPDRFSGHQFPNYSSELNVNALLLGDSALYLCASSGRGQGGTEAFFGQGTRLTVV.

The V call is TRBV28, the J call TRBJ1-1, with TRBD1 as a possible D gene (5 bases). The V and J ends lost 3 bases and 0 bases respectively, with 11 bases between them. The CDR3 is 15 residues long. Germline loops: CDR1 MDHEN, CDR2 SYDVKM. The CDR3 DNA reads TGTGCCAGCAGTTTGGGGGGACCGATGAACACTGAAGCTTTCTTT. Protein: CASSLGGPMNTEAFF.

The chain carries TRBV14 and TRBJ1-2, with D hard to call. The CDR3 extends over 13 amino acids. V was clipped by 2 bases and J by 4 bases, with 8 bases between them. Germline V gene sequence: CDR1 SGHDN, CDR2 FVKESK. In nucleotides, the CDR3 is TGTGCCAGCAGCCAACTTCGTTCCTATGGCTACACCTTC. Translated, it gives CASSQLRSYGYTF. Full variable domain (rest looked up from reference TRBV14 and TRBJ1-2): EAGVTQFPSHSVIEKGQTVTLRCDPISGHDNLYWYRRVMGKEIKFLLHFVKESKQDESGMPNNRFLAERTGGTYSTLKVQPAELEDSGVYFCASSQLRSYGYTFGSGTRLTVV.

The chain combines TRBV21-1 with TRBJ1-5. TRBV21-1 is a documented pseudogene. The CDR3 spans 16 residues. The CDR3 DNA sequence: TGTGCCAGCAGCGAGAGGGCGGGAGGGGGCAATCAGCCCCAGCATTTT. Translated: CASSERAGGGNQPQHF.

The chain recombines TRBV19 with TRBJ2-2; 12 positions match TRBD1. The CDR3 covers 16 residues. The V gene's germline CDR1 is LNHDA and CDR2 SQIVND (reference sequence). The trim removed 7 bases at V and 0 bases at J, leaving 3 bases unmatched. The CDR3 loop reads CASKGQGASNTGELFF. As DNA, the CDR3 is TGTGCCAGTAAGGGACAGGGGGCTTCGAACACCGGGGAGCTGTTTTTT.

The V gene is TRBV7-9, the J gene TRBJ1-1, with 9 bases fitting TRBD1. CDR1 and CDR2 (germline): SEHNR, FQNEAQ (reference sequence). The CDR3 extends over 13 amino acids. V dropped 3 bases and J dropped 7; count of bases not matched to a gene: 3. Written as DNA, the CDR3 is TGTGCCAGCAGCTTCACAGGGGGCGGTGAAGCTTTCTTT. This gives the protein CASSFTGGGEAFF.

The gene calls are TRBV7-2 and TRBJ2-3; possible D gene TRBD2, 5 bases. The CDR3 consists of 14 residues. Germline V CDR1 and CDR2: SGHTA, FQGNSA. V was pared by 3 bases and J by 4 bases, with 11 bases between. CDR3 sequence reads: CASSFSGAADTQYF. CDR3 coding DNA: TGTGCCAGCAGCTTTTCTGGAGCGGCAGATACGCAGTATTTT.

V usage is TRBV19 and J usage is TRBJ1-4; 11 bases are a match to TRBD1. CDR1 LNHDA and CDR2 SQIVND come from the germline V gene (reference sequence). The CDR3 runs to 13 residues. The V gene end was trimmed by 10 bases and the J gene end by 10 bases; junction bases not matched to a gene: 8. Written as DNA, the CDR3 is TGTGCCACCGGACAGGGGGCGCAGGTAAAACTGTTTTTT. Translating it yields CATGQGAQVKLFF.

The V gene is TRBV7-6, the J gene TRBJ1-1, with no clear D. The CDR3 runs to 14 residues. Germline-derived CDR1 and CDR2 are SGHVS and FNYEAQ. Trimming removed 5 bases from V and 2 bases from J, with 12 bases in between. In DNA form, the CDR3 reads TGTGCCAGCAGCCTAAAGTATCGAAACACTGAAGCTTTCTTT. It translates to CASSLKYRNTEAFF.

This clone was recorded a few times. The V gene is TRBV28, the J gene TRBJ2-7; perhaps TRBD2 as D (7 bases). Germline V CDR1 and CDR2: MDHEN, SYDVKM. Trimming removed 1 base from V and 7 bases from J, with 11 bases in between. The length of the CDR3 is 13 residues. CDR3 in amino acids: CASSLLGGREQYF. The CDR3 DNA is TGTGCCAGCAGTTTATTGGGGGGGCGAGAGCAGTACTTC.

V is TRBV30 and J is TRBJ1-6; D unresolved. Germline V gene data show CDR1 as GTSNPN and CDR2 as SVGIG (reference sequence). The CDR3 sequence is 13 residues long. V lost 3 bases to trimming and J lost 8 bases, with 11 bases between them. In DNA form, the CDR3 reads TGTGCCTGGAGCAGGCAAGGTGATTCACCCCTCCACTTT. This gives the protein CAWSRQGDSPLHF.

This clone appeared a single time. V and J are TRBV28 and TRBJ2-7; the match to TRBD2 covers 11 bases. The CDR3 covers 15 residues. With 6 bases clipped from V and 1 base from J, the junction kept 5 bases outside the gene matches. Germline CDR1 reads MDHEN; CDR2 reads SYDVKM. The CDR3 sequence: CASRSIAGGSYEQYF. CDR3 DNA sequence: TGTGCCAGCAGGTCAATAGCGGGAGGGTCCTACGAGCAGTACTTC.

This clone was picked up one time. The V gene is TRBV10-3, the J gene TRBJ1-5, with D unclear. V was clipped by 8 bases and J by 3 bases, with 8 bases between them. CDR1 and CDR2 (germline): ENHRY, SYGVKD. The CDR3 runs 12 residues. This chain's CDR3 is CAIGTVNQPQHF. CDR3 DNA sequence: TGTGCCATCGGCACAGTCAATCAGCCCCAGCATTTT.

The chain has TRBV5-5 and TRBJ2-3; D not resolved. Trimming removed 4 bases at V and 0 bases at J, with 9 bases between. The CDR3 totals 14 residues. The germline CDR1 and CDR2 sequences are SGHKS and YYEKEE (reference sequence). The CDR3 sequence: CASSRSRSTDTQYF. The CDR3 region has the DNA TGTGCCAGCAGCCGCTCACGGAGCACAGATACGCAGTATTTT.

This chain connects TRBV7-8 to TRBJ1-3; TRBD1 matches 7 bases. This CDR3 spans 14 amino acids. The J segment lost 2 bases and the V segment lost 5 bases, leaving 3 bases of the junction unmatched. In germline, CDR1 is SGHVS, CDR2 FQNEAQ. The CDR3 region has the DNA TGTGCCAGCAGCGGCGGACAGGCTGGAAACACCATATATTTT. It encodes CASSGGQAGNTIYF.

CDR3 in DNA: TGTGCCAGCAGCCCGAGGGACAGGGGGCATTATGGCTACACCTTC. Its translation: CASSPRDRGHYGYTF. The rearrangement uses TRBV3-1 (or the pseudogene TRBV3-2) and TRBJ1-2, with 12 nucleotides matching TRBD1. CDR1 and CDR2 from the germline V gene are LGHDT and YNNKEL (reference sequence). The CDR3 spans 15 residues. V was pared by 4 bases and J by 5 bases, with 5 bases of the junction left unmatched.